The entry below describes one TCR beta chain. Its antigen is undetermined. The study ran its PCR with 60 Vbeta and 13 Jbeta primers. Using immunoSEQ multiplex PCR, the repertoire was profiled, and TCRdb retains in-frame clones only, with some absent. The sample has over 150,000 clones; more than 75% are singletons. The trim removed 2 bases at V and 8 bases at J, leaving 13 bases unmatched. CDR3 length: 17 residues. Germline V gene lookup returns CDR1 MDHEN and CDR2 SYDVKM. These data are taken from a study of cytomegalovirus exposure and HLA in healthy donors. The wider study: Some 200 million T cells yielded approximately 110 million unique TCR beta sequences in earlier analysis.

General observations from the study: Reportedly, a later analysis found an Asian-associated ancestry cluster had fewer N-insertions than the approximately 640-donor mean.

Sequencing was done on a sample of PBMCs. This chain connects TRBV28 to TRBJ2-1, with 9 bases that match TRBD1. This sequence was found in a girl aged 10 to 17 in good health and CMV-seropositive. The CDR3 region has the DNA TGTGCCAGCAGTTTAACGTTGGGACAGGGAGTTGACTATGAGCAGTTCTTC. Protein product: CASSLTLGQGVDYEQFF.